The rows below give T cell receptor beta chains drawn from one sample of a study of blood T cell repertoires in COVID-19. Clones were sequenced by immunoSEQ multiplex PCR, and TCRdb holds only the in-frame ones, with some missing. The sample yields 11,000 or so clones, about two thirds seen once. Sequencing was done on a sample of peripheral blood. The receptors derive from a man aged 60 to 75 with COVID-19, enrolled during active disease. Each CDR3 is given with its conserved first and last residue. D genes are given only for firm matches.

TRBV21-1	NA	TRBJ1-5	CASSNAGGKGDQPQHF	TGTGCCAGCAGCAATGCGGGAGGGAAGGGGGATCAGCCCCAGCATTTT
TRBV7-2	TRBD2	TRBJ2-1	CASRAPRLAGGLNEQFF	TGTGCCAGCAGAGCGCCGAGACTAGCGGGAGGATTGAATGAGCAGTTCTTC
TRBV7-8	TRBD1	TRBJ2-7	CASSRDRVYEQYF	TGTGCCAGCAGCAGGGACAGGGTCTACGAGCAGTACTTC
TRBV27	NA	TRBJ2-2	CASKQGPGELFF	TGTGCCAGCAAACAGGGTCCGGGGGAGCTGTTTTTT
TRBV18	NA	TRBJ1-4	CASSKGDAYTTNEKLFF	TGTGCCAGCTCAAAAGGGGATGCCTACACAACTAATGAAAAACTGTTTTTT
TRBV4-2	TRBD2	TRBJ2-1	CASSQDGAGGWNEQFF	TGTGCCAGCAGCCAAGACGGAGCGGGAGGATGGAATGAGCAGTTCTTC
TRBV28	TRBD2	TRBJ2-1	CATQPASGAYNEQFF	TGTGCCACACAACCCGCTAGCGGAGCCTACAATGAGCAGTTCTTC
TRBV9	TRBD2	TRBJ2-3	CASSAAATGGEDTQYF	TGTGCCAGCAGCGCCGCCGCTACGGGAGGAGAGGATACGCAGTATTTT
TRBV5-8	NA	TRBJ1-3	CASSLAVGVRGNTIYF	TGTGCCAGCAGCTTGGCCGTGGGCGTACGCGGAAACACCATATATTTT
TRBV11-2	NA	TRBJ2-7	CASSLRRGSSYEQYF	TGTGCCAGCAGCTTACGTCGGGGTTCGTCCTACGAGCAGTACTTC